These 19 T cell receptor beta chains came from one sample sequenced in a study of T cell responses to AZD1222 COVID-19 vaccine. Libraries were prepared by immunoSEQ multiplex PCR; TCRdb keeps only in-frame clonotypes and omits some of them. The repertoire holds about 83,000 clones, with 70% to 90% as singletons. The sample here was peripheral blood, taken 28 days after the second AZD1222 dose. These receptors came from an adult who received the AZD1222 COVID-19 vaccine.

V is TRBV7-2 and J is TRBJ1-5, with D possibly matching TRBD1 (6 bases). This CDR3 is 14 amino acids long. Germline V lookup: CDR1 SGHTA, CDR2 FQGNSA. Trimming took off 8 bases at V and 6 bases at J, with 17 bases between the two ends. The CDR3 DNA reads TGTGCCAGCTCCAGGGGAGGGGGTTTTCAGCCCCAGCATTTT. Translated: CASSRGGGFQPQHF.

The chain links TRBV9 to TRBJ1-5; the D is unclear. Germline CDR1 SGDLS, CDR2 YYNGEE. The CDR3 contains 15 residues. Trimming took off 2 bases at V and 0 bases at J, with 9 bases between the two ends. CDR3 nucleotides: TGTGCCAGCAGCGTGGAGGGCCATAGCAATCAGCCCCAGCATTTT. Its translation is CASSVEGHSNQPQHF. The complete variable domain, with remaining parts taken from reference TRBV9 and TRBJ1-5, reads DSGVTQTPKHLITATGQRVTLRCSPRSGDLSVYWYQQSLDQGLQFLIQYYNGEERAKGNILERFSAQQFPDLHSELNLSSLELGDSALYFCASSVEGHSNQPQHFGDGTRLSIL.

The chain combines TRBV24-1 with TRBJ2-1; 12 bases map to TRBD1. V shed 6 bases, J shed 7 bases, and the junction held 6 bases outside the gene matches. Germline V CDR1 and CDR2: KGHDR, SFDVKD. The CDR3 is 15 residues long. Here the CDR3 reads CATSTRDRGQNEQFF. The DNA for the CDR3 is TGTGCCACCAGTACACGGGACAGGGGGCAAAATGAGCAGTTCTTC.

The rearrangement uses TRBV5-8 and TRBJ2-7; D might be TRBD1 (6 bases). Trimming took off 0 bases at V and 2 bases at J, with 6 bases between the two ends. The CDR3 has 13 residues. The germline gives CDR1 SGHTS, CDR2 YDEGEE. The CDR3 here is CASSLDRAYEQYF. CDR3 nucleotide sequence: TGTGCCAGCAGCTTGGACAGGGCCTACGAGCAGTACTTC.

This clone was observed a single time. For the CDR3, the DNA is TGTGCCAGCAGCTGGGGGACGTGGGACGAGCAGTACTTC. Translated, it gives CASSWGTWDEQYF. J is TRBJ2-7 and V is TRBV11-2; either TRBD1 or TRBD2 may fit D (5 bases each). V lost 4 bases to trimming and J lost 5 bases, with 12 bases between them. From germline, CDR1 is SGHAT and CDR2 FQNNGV. There are 13 residues in the CDR3.

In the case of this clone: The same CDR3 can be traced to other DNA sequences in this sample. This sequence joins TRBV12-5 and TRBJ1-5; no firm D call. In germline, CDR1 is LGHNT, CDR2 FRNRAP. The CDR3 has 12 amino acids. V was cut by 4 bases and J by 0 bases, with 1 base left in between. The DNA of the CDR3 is TGTGCTAGTGGTTATAGCAATCAGCCCCAGCATTTT. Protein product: CASGYSNQPQHF.

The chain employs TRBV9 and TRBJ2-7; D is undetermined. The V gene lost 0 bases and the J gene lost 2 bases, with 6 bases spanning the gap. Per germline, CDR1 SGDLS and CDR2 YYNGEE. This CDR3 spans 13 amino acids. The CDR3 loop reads CASSVGLTYEQYF. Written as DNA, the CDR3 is TGTGCCAGCAGCGTAGGTCTGACCTACGAGCAGTACTTC.

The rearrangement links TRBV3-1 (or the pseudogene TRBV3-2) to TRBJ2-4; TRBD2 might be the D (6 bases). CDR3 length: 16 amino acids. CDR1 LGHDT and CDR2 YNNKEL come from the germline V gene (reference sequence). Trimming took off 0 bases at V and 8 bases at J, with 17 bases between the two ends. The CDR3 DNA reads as TGTGCCAGCAGCCAAGATGGATGGACTATAAGAGACATTCAGTACTTC. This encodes CASSQDGWTIRDIQYF.

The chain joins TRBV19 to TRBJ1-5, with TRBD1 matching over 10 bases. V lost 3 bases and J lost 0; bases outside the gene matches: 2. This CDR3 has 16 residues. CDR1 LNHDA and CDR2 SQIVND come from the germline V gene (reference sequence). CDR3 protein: CASSIRQGASNQPQHF. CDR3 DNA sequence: TGTGCCAGTAGTATTAGACAGGGGGCTAGCAATCAGCCCCAGCATTTT.

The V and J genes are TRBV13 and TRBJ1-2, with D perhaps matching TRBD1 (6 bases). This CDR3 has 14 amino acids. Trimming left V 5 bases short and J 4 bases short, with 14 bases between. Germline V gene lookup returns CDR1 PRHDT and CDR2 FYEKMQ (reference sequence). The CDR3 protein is CASSVGGSFYGYTF. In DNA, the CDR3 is TGTGCCAGCAGCGTGGGGGGCAGCTTCTATGGCTACACCTTC.

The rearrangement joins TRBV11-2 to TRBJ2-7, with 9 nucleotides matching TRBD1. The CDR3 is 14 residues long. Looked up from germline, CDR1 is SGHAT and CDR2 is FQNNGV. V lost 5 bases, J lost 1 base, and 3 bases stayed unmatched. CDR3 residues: CASSPQGASYEQYF. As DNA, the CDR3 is TGTGCCAGCAGCCCACAGGGGGCTTCCTACGAGCAGTACTTC.

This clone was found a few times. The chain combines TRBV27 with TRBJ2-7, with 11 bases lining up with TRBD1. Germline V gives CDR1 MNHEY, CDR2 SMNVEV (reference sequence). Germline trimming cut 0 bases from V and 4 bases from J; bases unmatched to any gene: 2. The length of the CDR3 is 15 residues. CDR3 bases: TGTGCCAGCAGTTTATCTGGACAGGGGGCTTACGAGCAGTACTTC. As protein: CASSLSGQGAYEQYF.

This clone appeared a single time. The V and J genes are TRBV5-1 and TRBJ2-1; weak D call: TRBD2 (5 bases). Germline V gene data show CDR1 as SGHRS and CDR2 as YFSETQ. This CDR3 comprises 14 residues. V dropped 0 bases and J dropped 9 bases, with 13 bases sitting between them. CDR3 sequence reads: CASSLEIGVGEQFF. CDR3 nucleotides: TGCGCCAGCAGCTTGGAGATCGGGGTCGGTGAGCAGTTCTTC. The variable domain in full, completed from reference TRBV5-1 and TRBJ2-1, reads KAGVTQTPRYLIKTRGQQVTLSCSPISGHRSVSWYQQTPGQGLQFLFEYFSETQRNKGNFPGRFSGRQFSNSRSEMNVSTLELGDSALYLCASSLEIGVGEQFFGPGTRLTVL.

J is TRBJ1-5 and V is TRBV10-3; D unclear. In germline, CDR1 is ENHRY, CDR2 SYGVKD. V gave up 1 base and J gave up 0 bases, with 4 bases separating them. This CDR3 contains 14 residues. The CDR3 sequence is CAISELGSNQPQHF. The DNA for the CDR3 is TGTGCCATCAGTGAGTTAGGTAGCAATCAGCCCCAGCATTTT.

The CDR3 here is CASSSRLPYEQYF. The CDR3 DNA sequence: TGTGCCAGCTCCTCTCGGCTCCCCTACGAGCAGTACTTC. This sequence joins TRBV28 and TRBJ2-7; unclear D gene. The CDR3 length is 13 residues. CDR1 is MDHEN, CDR2 SYDVKM, per germline. Trimming removed 8 bases from V and 2 bases from J, with 13 bases in between.

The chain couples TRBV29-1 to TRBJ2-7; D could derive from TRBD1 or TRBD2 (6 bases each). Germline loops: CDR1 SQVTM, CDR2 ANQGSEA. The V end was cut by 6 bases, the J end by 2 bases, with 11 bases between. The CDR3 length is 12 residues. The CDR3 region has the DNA TGCAGCGTGTCTCGGGGGCCCTACGAGCAGTACTTC. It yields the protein CSVSRGPYEQYF.

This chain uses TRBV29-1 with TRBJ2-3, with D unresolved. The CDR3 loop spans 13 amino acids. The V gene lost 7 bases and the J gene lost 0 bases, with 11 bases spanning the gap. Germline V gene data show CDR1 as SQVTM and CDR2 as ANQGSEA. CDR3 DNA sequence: TGCAGCGCCTCCCAGACTAGCACAGATACGCAGTATTTT. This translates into CSASQTSTDTQYF.

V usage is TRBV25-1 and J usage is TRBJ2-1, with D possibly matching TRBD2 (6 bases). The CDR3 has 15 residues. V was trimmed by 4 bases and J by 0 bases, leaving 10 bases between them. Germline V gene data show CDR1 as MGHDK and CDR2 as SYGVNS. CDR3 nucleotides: TGTGCCAGCAGTGGGGCGGGGAGCTCCTACAATGAGCAGTTCTTC. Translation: CASSGAGSSYNEQFF.

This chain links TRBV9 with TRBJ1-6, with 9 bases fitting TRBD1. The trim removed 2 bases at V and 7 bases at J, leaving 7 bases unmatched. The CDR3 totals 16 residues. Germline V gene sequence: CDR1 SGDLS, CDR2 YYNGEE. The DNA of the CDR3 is TGTGCCAGCAGCGTCGGCCCCGGGACAGGGAATTCACCCCTCCACTTT. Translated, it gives CASSVGPGTGNSPLHF. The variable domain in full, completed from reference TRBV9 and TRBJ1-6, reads DSGVTQTPKHLITATGQRVTLRCSPRSGDLSVYWYQQSLDQGLQFLIQYYNGEERAKGNILERFSAQQFPDLHSELNLSSLELGDSALYFCASSVGPGTGNSPLHFGNGTRLTVT.